Each of the 9 T cell receptor beta chains below was sequenced from the same sample in a study of response to subunit inactivated influenza vaccine. TCRdb reprocessed the RT-PCR reads via MiXCR and lists one record per CDR3 protein. The repertoire consists of over 650,000 distinct CDR3 sequences, with around 20% occurring once and the leading ten covering approximately 10%. The sequences come from PBMCs from blood, collected less than 6 days after vaccination. The receptors stem from a man aged 45-65 years who received an inactivated influenza vaccine.

This chain connects TRBV20-1 to TRBJ2-5, with D maybe TRBD1 (6 bases). This CDR3 region has 15 residues. Germline values: CDR1 DFQATT, CDR2 SNEGSKA (reference sequence). Trimming stripped 6 bases from V and 2 bases from J, with 19 bases between. The CDR3 loop reads CSARPWDTAQETQYF. The CDR3 region has the DNA TGCAGTGCCCGCCCGTGGGACACAGCTCAAGAGACCCAGTACTTC.

The chain links TRBV12-3 or TRBV12-4 to TRBJ1-1; 9 bases are shared with TRBD1. The CDR3 has 15 amino acids. Trimming removed 5 bases from V and 0 bases from J; junction bases left unmatched: 4. CDR3 sequence (DNA): TGTGCCAGCAGTCTACAGGGGGCCGTGAACACTGAAGCTTTCTTT. Its translation is CASSLQGAVNTEAFF.

This clonotype turned up a few times. This chain's CDR3 is CASSESPVAGDLYNEQFF. Here the CDR3 DNA reads TGCGCCAGCAGTGAGTCTCCGGTAGCGGGGGACCTCTACAATGAGCAGTTCTTC. The chain joins TRBV10-2 to TRBJ2-1, with 9 bases lining up with TRBD2. The CDR3 consists of 18 residues. Per the germline V gene, CDR1 is WSHSY and CDR2 is SAAADI. J lost 3 bases, V lost 0 bases, and 9 bases had no gene match.

This clonotype was counted only a few times. The chain recombines TRBV12-3 or TRBV12-4 with TRBJ2-1; no clear D. The germline V and J ends were trimmed by 6 bases and 10 bases, with 10 bases remaining between them. The CDR3 has 11 residues. For the CDR3, the DNA is TGTGCCAGCAGCCCTACCGGGGAGCAGTTCTTC. Translation: CASSPTGEQFF.

The chain is built from TRBV29-1 and TRBJ2-5, with 8 nucleotides matching TRBD2. The CDR3 consists of 13 residues. Trimming removed 7 bases from V and 5 bases from J; junction bases left unmatched: 9. Germline V gives CDR1 SQVTM, CDR2 ANQGSEA. CDR3 DNA sequence: TGCAGCGGGATAGCGGGGAGTGTGGAGACCCAGTACTTC. It is translated as CSGIAGSVETQYF.

This clonotype was observed a few times. V gene TRBV7-2 combines with J gene TRBJ2-7; the D gene could be TRBD1 or TRBD2 (5 bases each). The CDR3 consists of 12 residues. Trimming removed 3 bases at V and 9 bases at J, with 12 bases between. CDR1 is SGHTA, CDR2 FQGNSA, per germline. The CDR3: CASSFGTDGQYF. The CDR3 bases are TGTGCCAGCAGCTTCGGGACCGACGGGCAGTACTTC. The full variable domain, rest sourced from reference TRBV7-2 and TRBJ2-7, is GAGVSQSPSNKVTEKGKDVELRCDPISGHTALYWYRQSLGQGLEFLIYFQGNSAPDKSGLPSDRFSAERTGGSVSTLTIQRTQQEDSAVYLCASSFGTDGQYFGPGTRLTVT.

The rearrangement joins TRBV29-1 to TRBJ2-5, with 15 bases matching TRBD2. Losses at the gene ends were 7 bases for V and 8 bases for J; bases not matched to a gene: 5. The CDR3 extends over 13 amino acids. The V gene's germline CDR1 is SQVTM and CDR2 ANQGSEA. This CDR3 reads CSAGLAGGTTQYF. For the CDR3, the DNA is TGCAGCGCGGGACTAGCGGGGGGAACAACCCAGTACTTC.

There are a few counts of this clonotype. The rearrangement links TRBV10-3 to TRBJ1-1, with unresolved D. This CDR3 is built from 15 residues. The germline V and J ends were trimmed by 10 bases and 5 bases, with 23 bases remaining between them. Germline V CDR1 and CDR2: ENHRY, SYGVKD. The CDR3 bases are TGTGCCACCCTCCGAAGCCTCGGGGTGGATACTGAAGCTTTCTTT. Protein product: CATLRSLGVDTEAFF.

V gene TRBV20-1 combines with J gene TRBJ2-3, with D perhaps being TRBD1 or TRBD2 (6 bases each). The V gene's germline CDR1 is DFQATT and CDR2 SNEGSKA (reference sequence). This CDR3 contains 14 residues. The CDR3 DNA is TGCAGCGCTTTCTGGGGGGCTGTCACAGATACGCAGTATTTT. It translates to CSAFWGAVTDTQYF.